These 8 T cell receptor beta chains were sequenced from one sample in a study of T-cell memory formation after mild COVID-19. TCRdb re-analysed the 5' RACE reads in MiXCR, keeping a single row per CDR3 protein. This table has 350,000 to 400,000 distinct CDR3 sequences, roughly 20% appearing once. The sequencing sample was made of PBMCs or a T cell subset sorted from them (not recorded which). These receptors were obtained from an adult woman who had mild COVID-19 (a few samples of this study predate the infection). Cell type and time point are not known.

This clonotype was detected a few times. V is TRBV4-2 and J is TRBJ2-3, with D uncertain. The CDR3 sequence is 13 residues long. Germline CDR1 reads LGHNA; CDR2 reads YNFKEQ. Trimming left V 4 bases short and J 4 bases short, with 9 bases between. The chain's CDR3 is CASSLGTPDTQYF. CDR3 DNA: TGTGCCAGCAGCCTGGGAACGCCAGATACGCAGTATTTT.

The rearrangement uses TRBV20-1 and TRBJ1-1; no clear D. The CDR3 runs 14 residues. CDR1 is DFQATT, CDR2 SNEGSKA, per germline (reference sequence). V was cut by 3 bases and J by 2 bases, with 13 bases left in between. In DNA form, the CDR3 reads TGCAGTGCTAGCTCGGCAGGAGTAAACACTGAAGCTTTCTTT. Residues: CSASSAGVNTEAFF.

This clonotype turned up a few times. V gene TRBV15 combines with J gene TRBJ2-3; D gene unclear. CDR1 and CDR2 (germline): LNHNV, YYDKDF (reference sequence). V was pared by 4 bases and J by 0 bases, with 11 bases between. The CDR3 has 15 residues. The CDR3 region is CATSIKASSTDTQYF. The CDR3 nucleotides are TGTGCCACCAGCATAAAAGCGTCTAGCACAGATACGCAGTATTTT.

This clonotype was seen a handful of times. The J gene is TRBJ2-1, the V gene TRBV6-5, with 11 bases identical to TRBD2. The CDR3 totals 16 residues. With V trimmed by 0 bases and J by 7 bases, 5 bases remained unmatched. Germline CDR1 is MNHEY and CDR2 is SVGAGI. CDR3 nucleotide sequence: TGTGCCAGCAGTTACTCGGTGTCTAGCGGGAGGAATGAGCAGTTCTTC. This gives the protein CASSYSVSSGRNEQFF.

This chain links TRBV10-3 with TRBJ1-6; D gene uncertain. Germline V gene lookup returns CDR1 ENHRY and CDR2 SYGVKD. The CDR3 totals 15 residues. V was cut by 6 bases and J by 7 bases, with 16 bases left in between. The CDR3: CAISAEEGRNSPLHF. The CDR3 DNA follows: TGTGCCATCAGCGCAGAAGAGGGTCGGAATTCACCCCTCCACTTT.

The V and J genes are TRBV3-1 and TRBJ1-2; no definite D call. CDR3 length: 13 residues. V was cut by 0 bases and J by 7 bases, with 9 bases left in between. The germline CDR1 and CDR2 sequences are LGHDT and YNNKEL (reference sequence). CDR3 sequence (DNA): TGTGCCAGCAGCCAAGACGGCGGGCCTGGCTACACCTTC. It is translated as CASSQDGGPGYTF.

This clonotype was counted ten times or more. The chain uses TRBV7-3 and TRBJ2-5, with D perhaps matching TRBD1 (5 bases). Germline V CDR1 and CDR2: SGHTA, FQGTGA. The CDR3 has 12 residues. V was clipped by 3 bases and J by 9 bases, with 11 bases between them. CDR3 DNA: TGTGCCAGCAGCTTCTCAGGGAAGCCCCAGTACTTC. Its protein product is CASSFSGKPQYF.

This clonotype was picked up many times. Mismatch with germline at one junction end may stem from a read error. The chain joins TRBV15 to TRBJ2-3; 9 bases are shared with TRBD2. CDR1 and CDR2 from the germline V gene are LNHNV and YYDKDF (reference sequence). The length of the CDR3 is 15 residues. CDR3 DNA: TGTGCCACCAGCAGATCCGGGACTAGCAGAGATACGCAGTATTTT. Its translation is CATSRSGTSRDTQYF.